Below, one T cell receptor (beta chain) is given with its context. What it recognizes is unknown. The sample is drawn from a study of CD8 T cells in ankylosing spondylitis. Findings and limits, study-wide: One TCR beta motif, made up of roughly 8 highly homologous variants, appeared characteristic of ankylosing spondylitis blood. Reportedly, significant enrichment of disease-linked clones occurred in matched ankylosing spondylitis synovial fluid. Reactive arthritis synovial fluid and blood were previously reported to contain some motif variants.

Researchers built TCR beta libraries using quantitative 5'-RACE with molecular barcodes. Via MiXCR, TCRdb re-called the 5' RACE reads, giving one row per CDR3 protein. There are under 250,000 distinct CDR3 sequences in the sample; under 35% occur only once, and around 4.5% lies in the top ten. After removal of 3 bases from V and 9 bases from J, the junction contained 6 bases not matched to a gene. The length of the CDR3 is 14 residues. The chain couples TRBV12-3 or TRBV12-4 to TRBJ2-1, with 9 nucleotides matching TRBD1. The clonotype was recovered from a male donor with ankylosing spondylitis or in good health (not recorded which). The sequenced sample consisted of blood, either unsorted or a sorted T cell fraction (not recorded which). Written as DNA, the CDR3 is TGTGCCAGCAGTTTGGGGGCGACAGGGGGTGAGCAGTTCTTC. Translating it yields CASSLGATGGEQFF.